This TCR beta chain was captured in a study of blood T cell repertoires in COVID-19. Study as a whole: Some COVID-19 samples were acute and others convalescent; all came from the United States, Italy and Spain. The cDNA or gDNA used as material had been derived from T cells, B-cell-depleted T cells, or PBMCs.

How the authors handled the data: Reference gene primers were amplified, and this amplification served to estimate nucleated cell counts. Profiled with immunoSEQ multiplex PCR; TCRdb holds only in-frame clones, not every one. For V, J and clone size, that table is used; D and trimming come from the DNA. Altogether approximately 150,000 clones are present, about four fifths being singletons, with the ten largest covering 1.6%. CDR1 and CDR2 from the germline V gene are SGHRS and YFSETQ. Trimming removed 3 bases at V and 4 bases at J, with 11 bases between. CDR3 length: 14 residues. This chain uses TRBV5-1 with TRBJ2-1, with D tentatively TRBD2 (5 bases). This TCR derives from a human donor in a cohort sampled during active COVID-19. Source material: peripheral blood. The CDR3 bases are TGCGCCAGCAGCTCTACTAGTAATTACAATGAGCAGTTCTTC. This translates into CASSSTSNYNEQFF. Based on the CDR3 plus reference TRBV5-1 and TRBJ2-1, the full variable domain is KAGVTQTPRYLIKTRGQQVTLSCSPISGHRSVSWYQQTPGQGLQFLFEYFSETQRNKGNFPGRFSGRQFSNSRSEMNVSTLELGDSALYLCASSSTSNYNEQFFGPGTRLTVL.